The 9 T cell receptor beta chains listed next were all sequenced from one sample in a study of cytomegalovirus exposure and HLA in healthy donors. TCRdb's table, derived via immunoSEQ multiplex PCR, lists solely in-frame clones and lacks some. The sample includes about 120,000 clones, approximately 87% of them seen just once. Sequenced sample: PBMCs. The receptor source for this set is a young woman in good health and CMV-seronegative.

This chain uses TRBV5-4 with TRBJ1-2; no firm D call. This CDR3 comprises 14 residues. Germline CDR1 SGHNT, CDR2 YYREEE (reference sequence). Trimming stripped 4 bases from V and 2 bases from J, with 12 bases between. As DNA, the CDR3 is TGTGCCAGCAGCGTCGAAGCGGGGAACTATGGCTACACCTTC. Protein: CASSVEAGNYGYTF.

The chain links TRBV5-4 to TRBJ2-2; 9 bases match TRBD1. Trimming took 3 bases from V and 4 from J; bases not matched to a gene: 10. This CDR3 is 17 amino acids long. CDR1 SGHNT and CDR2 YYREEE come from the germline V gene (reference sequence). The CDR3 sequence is CASSWGPTGGGTGELFF. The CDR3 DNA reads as TGTGCCAGCAGCTGGGGACCGACAGGGGGAGGCACCGGGGAGCTGTTTTTT.

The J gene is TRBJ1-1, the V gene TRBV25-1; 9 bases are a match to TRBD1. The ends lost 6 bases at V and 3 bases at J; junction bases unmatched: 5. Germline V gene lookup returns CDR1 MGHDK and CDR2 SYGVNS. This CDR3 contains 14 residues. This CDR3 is CASRKGQGDTEAFF. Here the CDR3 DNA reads TGTGCCAGCAGGAAGGGACAGGGAGACACTGAAGCTTTCTTT. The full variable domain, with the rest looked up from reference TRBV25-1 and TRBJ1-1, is EADIYQTPRYLVIGTGKKITLECSQTMGHDKMYWYQQDPGMELHLIHYSYGVNSTEKGDLSSESTVSRIRTEHFPLTLESARPSHTSQYLCASRKGQGDTEAFFGQGTRLTVV.

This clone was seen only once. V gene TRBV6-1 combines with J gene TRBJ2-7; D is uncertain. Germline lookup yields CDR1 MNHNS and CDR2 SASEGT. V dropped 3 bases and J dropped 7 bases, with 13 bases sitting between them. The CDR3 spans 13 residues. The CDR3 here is CASSDRIYEEQYF. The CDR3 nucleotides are TGTGCCAGCAGTGACAGGATCTACGAAGAGCAGTACTTC.

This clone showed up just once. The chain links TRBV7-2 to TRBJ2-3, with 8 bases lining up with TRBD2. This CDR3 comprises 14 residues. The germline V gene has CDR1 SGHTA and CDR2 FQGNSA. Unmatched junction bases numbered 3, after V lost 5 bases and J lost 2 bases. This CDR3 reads CASSRAGATDTQYF. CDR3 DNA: TGTGCCAGCAGCCGAGCGGGGGCCACAGATACGCAGTATTTT.

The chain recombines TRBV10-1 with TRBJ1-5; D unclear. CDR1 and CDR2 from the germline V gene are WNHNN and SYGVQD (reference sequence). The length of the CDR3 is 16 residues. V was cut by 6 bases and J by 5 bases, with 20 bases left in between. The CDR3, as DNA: TGCGCCAGCAGCCGTAGCAGCCCCGTATTTGATCAGCCCCAGCATTTT. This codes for CASSRSSPVFDQPQHF.

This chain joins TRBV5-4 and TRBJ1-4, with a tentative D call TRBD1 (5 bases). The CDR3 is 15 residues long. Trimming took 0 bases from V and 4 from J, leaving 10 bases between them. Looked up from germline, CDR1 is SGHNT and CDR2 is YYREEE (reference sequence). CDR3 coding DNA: TGTGCCAGCAGCTTGGGAGGGACTTTTAATGAAAAACTGTTTTTT. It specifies CASSLGGTFNEKLFF.

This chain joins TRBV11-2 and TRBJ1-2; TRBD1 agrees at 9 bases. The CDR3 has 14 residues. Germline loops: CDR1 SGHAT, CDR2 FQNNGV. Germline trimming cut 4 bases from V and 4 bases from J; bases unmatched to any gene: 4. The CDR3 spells CASSSGQGPYGYTF. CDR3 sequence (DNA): TGTGCCAGCAGCTCTGGACAGGGGCCCTATGGCTACACCTTC.

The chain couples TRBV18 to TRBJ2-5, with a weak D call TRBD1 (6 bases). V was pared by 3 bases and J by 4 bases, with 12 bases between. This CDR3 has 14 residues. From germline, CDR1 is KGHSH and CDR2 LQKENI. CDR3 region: CASSPNTGLETQYF. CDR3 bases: TGTGCCAGCTCACCCAACACAGGGTTAGAGACCCAGTACTTC.